The clone carrying this T cell receptor beta chain was seen ten or more times. This entry is derived from a study of human T cells and chemical hapten exposure. In the study overall: On the upper back, patch tests were applied with 0.01% DPC and read at 6 days. Patients, largely female, had alopecia areata, totalis or universalis.

As handled by the study authors: From around 25,000 to 690,000 TCRs were found per sample, with a median of 95,638. TCRdb fed the RACE reads into MiXCR, producing one record per CDR3 protein. The V and J calls were not made by the authors but by TCRdb's processing. This sample has around 190,000 distinct CDR3 sequences, with under 25% found just once. Trimming removed 6 bases from V and 5 bases from J; junction bases left unmatched: 6. The V gene's germline CDR1 is SGHAT and CDR2 FQNNGV. The CDR3 covers 15 residues. Time point: patch test 1, 2 weeks after DPC sensitization. The treatment was: therapeutic diphenylcyclopropenone sensitization with weekly scalp DPC. Sequencing started from total RNA isolated from unfractionated whole blood.

V usage is TRBV11-2 and J usage is TRBJ2-1, with 11 bases that match TRBD2. This TCR came from a woman aged 45-65 years with alopecia areata. Some clones in this sample may be carry-over from other donors' samples. Sample: whole blood, taken in connection with sensitization to the hapten diphenylcyclopropenone (DPC). CDR3 DNA sequence: TGTGCCAGCAGGGCACTAGCGGGAGTCCACAATGAGCAGTTCTTC. It yields the protein CASRALAGVHNEQFF. Combining the CDR3 with reference TRBV11-2 and TRBJ2-1 gives the whole variable domain EAGVAQSPRYKIIEKRQSVAFWCNPISGHATLYWYQQILGQGPKLLIQFQNNGVVDDSQLPKDRFSAERLKGVDSTLKIQPAKLEDSAVYLCASRALAGVHNEQFFGPGTRLTVL.